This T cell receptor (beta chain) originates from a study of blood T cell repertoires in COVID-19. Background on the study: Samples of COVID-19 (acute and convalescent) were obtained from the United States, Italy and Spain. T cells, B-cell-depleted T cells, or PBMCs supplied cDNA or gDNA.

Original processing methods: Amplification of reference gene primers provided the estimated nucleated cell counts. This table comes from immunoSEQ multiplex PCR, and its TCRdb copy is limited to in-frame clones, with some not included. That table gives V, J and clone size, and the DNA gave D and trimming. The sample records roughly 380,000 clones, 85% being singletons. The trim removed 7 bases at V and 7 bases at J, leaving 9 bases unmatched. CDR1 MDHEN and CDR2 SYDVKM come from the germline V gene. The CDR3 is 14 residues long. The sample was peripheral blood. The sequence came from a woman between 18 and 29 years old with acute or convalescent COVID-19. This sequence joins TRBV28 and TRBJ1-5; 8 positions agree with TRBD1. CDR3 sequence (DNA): TGTGCCAGCAATCAACAGGGGGTATCGCAGCCCCAGCATTTT. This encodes CASNQQGVSQPQHF.